The 30 T cell receptor beta chains below all came from one sample that was sequenced in a study of blood T cell repertoires in COVID-19. Data came from immunoSEQ multiplex PCR; TCRdb stores just in-frame clones and leaves some out. The sample holds tens of thousands of clones, over 85% seen once. Sequenced: peripheral blood. The receptor source for this set is a man aged 45 to 65 with COVID-19, enrolled during active disease.

This chain uses TRBV2 with TRBJ2-1; D remains unclear. There are 14 residues in the CDR3. V was shortened by 2 bases and J by 1 base, with 6 bases between the two germline ends. The germline gives CDR1 SNHLY, CDR2 FYNNEI. The CDR3 DNA reads TGTGCCAGCAGTGAATACGGTTCCTACAATGAGCAGTTCTTC. It is translated as CASSEYGSYNEQFF.

The gene calls are TRBV3-1 (or the pseudogene TRBV3-2) and TRBJ2-5, with D possibly TRBD2 on 6 matching bases. Germline CDR1 LGHDT, CDR2 YNNKEL (reference sequence). The CDR3 consists of 13 residues. Trimming took 6 bases from V and 5 from J, leaving 13 bases between them. The CDR3 nucleotides are TGTGCCAGCAGTTACACTAGCAGGGAGACCCAGTACTTC. It codes for CASSYTSRETQYF.

The chain is built from TRBV19 and TRBJ2-7, with 8 bases fitting TRBD1. Per germline, CDR1 LNHDA and CDR2 SQIVND (reference sequence). J was trimmed by 4 bases and V by 6 bases; bases with no gene match: 11. The CDR3 is 15 residues long. The CDR3 region is CASRGQVEGTYEQYF. The DNA of the CDR3 is TGTGCCAGTAGGGGACAGGTTGAGGGGACTTACGAGCAGTACTTC.

The gene calls are TRBV28 and TRBJ1-5; the D is unclear. The CDR3 length is 14 residues. V was shortened by 6 bases and J by 6 bases, with 15 bases between the two germline ends. The germline V gene encodes CDR1 MDHEN and CDR2 SYDVKM. In DNA form, the CDR3 reads TGTGCCAGCAGGCCAGGTGACGGGAGTCAGCCCCAGCATTTT. Its translation is CASRPGDGSQPQHF.

The CDR3 is CASSLPLDHSGNTIYF. The CDR3 DNA follows: TGTGCCAGCAGCCTCCCCCTAGACCACTCTGGAAACACCATATATTTT. V usage is TRBV3-1 (or the pseudogene TRBV3-2) and J usage is TRBJ1-3; D is unclear. The CDR3 contains 16 residues. Germline-derived CDR1 and CDR2 are LGHDT and YNNKEL (reference sequence). Trimming shortened V by 4 bases and J by 0 bases, and 13 bases separated the two germline ends.

The rearrangement links TRBV5-4 to TRBJ1-1; D perhaps matches TRBD1 (6 bases). Germline loops: CDR1 SGHNT, CDR2 YYREEE (reference sequence). Trimming removed 3 bases from V and 1 base from J, with 13 bases in between. The CDR3 loop spans 15 amino acids. The CDR3 nucleotides read TGTGCCAGCAGCTGGGAGTTGACAGGGAACACTGAAGCTTTCTTT. Amino acids: CASSWELTGNTEAFF.

The genes are TRBV28 and TRBJ2-6; D possibly corresponds to TRBD1 (5 bases). The CDR3 runs to 19 residues. The germline V gene encodes CDR1 MDHEN and CDR2 SYDVKM. Trimming pared 5 bases from V and 1 base from J, leaving 21 bases between. CDR3 residues: CASSPKVGVLFSGANVLTF. Here the CDR3 DNA reads TGTGCCAGCAGTCCGAAGGTAGGGGTCCTGTTTTCTGGGGCCAACGTCCTGACTTTC.

This clone has just one count. V is TRBV7-9 and J is TRBJ1-5, with D possibly TRBD1 on 5 matching bases. Germline lookup yields CDR1 SEHNR and CDR2 FQNEAQ (reference sequence). The CDR3 runs to 13 residues. V was trimmed by 5 bases and J by 3 bases, leaving 8 bases between them. CDR3 loop: CASSGGYNQPQHF. In DNA form, the CDR3 reads TGTGCCAGCAGCGGGGGGTACAATCAGCCCCAGCATTTT.

The table lists this clone with a count of one. The chain links TRBV28 to TRBJ2-1; weak D call: TRBD2 (6 bases). The germline V and J ends were trimmed by 5 bases and 3 bases, with 11 bases remaining between them. Germline V gene sequence: CDR1 MDHEN, CDR2 SYDVKM. The CDR3 extends over 14 amino acids. The CDR3 loop is CASSPGLVYNEQFF. In DNA, the CDR3 is TGTGCCAGCAGTCCGGGACTGGTCTACAATGAGCAGTTCTTC.

DNA of the CDR3: TGTGCCAGCACCGGTGACTCCTACGAGCAGTACTTC. Amino acid sequence: CASTGDSYEQYF. This rearrangement joins TRBV6-5 to TRBJ2-7; D gene ambiguous. Germline V gene data show CDR1 as MNHEY and CDR2 as SVGAGI. CDR3 length equals 12 residues. V was cut by 7 bases and J by 0 bases, with 7 bases left in between.

The chain carries TRBV5-1 and TRBJ2-5; maybe TRBD2 (5 bases). This CDR3 contains 13 residues. CDR1 and CDR2 from the germline V gene are SGHRS and YFSETQ. Trimming removed 5 bases at V and 5 bases at J, with 13 bases between. This CDR3 is CASSGRSGETQYF. CDR3 DNA sequence: TGCGCCAGCAGTGGGCGTTCGGGGGAGACCCAGTACTTC.

The V gene is TRBV11-2, the J gene TRBJ2-7, with 13 bases that match TRBD2. There are 15 residues in the CDR3. CDR1 is SGHAT, CDR2 FQNNGV, per germline. The trim removed 5 bases at V and 4 bases at J, leaving 5 bases unmatched. CDR3 DNA sequence: TGTGCCAGCAGCCCTTGGACTAGCGGGAGATACGAGCAGTACTTC. This translates into CASSPWTSGRYEQYF.

This clone was found once. The chain has TRBV30 and TRBJ1-1; D not resolved. Trimming removed 5 bases at V and 1 base at J, with 11 bases between. CDR3 length: 13 amino acids. Looked up from germline, CDR1 is GTSNPN and CDR2 is SVGIG (reference sequence). The CDR3 nucleotides are TGTGCCTGGTCCAGGTACCCGAACACTGAAGCTTTCTTT. This translates into CAWSRYPNTEAFF.

CDR3 in DNA: TGTGCCAGCACCAGGACAGGGTCCCCTTCTGGAAACACCATATATTTT. As protein: CASTRTGSPSGNTIYF. This chain uses TRBV5-8 with TRBJ1-3, with TRBD1 matching 8 bases. The CDR3 sequence is 16 residues long. Germline V lookup: CDR1 SGHTS, CDR2 YDEGEE. The V and J ends lost 6 bases and 1 base, in that order; junction bases with no gene match: 9. The whole variable domain, filled in from reference TRBV5-8 and TRBJ1-3, reads EAGVTQSPTHLIKTRGQQATLRCSPISGHTSVYWYQQALGLGLQFLLWYDEGEERNRGNFPPRFSGRQFPNYSSELNVNALELEDSALYLCASTRTGSPSGNTIYFGEGSWLTVV.

This clone was seen a single time. The chain joins TRBV6-5 to TRBJ1-1; tentatively, D is TRBD1 (6 bases). CDR3 length: 14 amino acids. Germline CDR1 reads MNHEY; CDR2 reads SVGAGI. The V end was cut by 4 bases, the J end by 1 base, with 10 bases between. CDR3 loop: CASSSLQGNTEAFF. DNA for the CDR3: TGTGCCAGCAGTTCCCTACAGGGGAACACTGAAGCTTTCTTT.

This clone was counted only a few times. The rearrangement uses TRBV7-9 and TRBJ1-1, with 7 bases that match TRBD1. The CDR3 is 17 residues long. The V gene end was trimmed by 6 bases and the J gene end by 8 bases; junction bases not matched to a gene: 21. Germline CDR1 reads SEHNR; CDR2 reads FQNEAQ (reference sequence). CDR3 in DNA: TGTGCCAGCAGGTTTTCCGGGACAGCTAATAAAAGCCCAGAAGCTTTCTTT. This encodes CASRFSGTANKSPEAFF.

This chain joins TRBV27 and TRBJ1-6, with D possibly being TRBD1 (5 bases). Between the trimmed V and J ends, which lost 5 bases and 7 bases, there was a span of 6 bases. CDR1 is MNHEY, CDR2 SMNVEV, per germline (reference sequence). CDR3 length: 12 residues. The DNA for the CDR3 is TGTGCCAGCAGTAACAGGAATTCACCCCTCCACTTT. This gives the protein CASSNRNSPLHF.

The chain links TRBV11-2 to TRBJ1-2; D gene ambiguous. This CDR3 is 15 amino acids long. Germline V gives CDR1 SGHAT, CDR2 FQNNGV. V lost 4 bases, J lost 2 bases, and 14 bases lay in between. For the CDR3, the DNA is TGTGCCAGCAGCTACGGGATGACTACGAACTATGGCTACACCTTC. Translated: CASSYGMTTNYGYTF.

This chain links TRBV7-2 with TRBJ2-3; 13 bases are a match to TRBD2. The V gene's germline CDR1 is SGHTA and CDR2 FQGNSA. This CDR3 has 18 amino acids. The ends lost 5 bases at V and 2 bases at J; junction bases unmatched: 10. The CDR3 sequence is CASSRGTSGIGSTDTQYF. In DNA form, the CDR3 reads TGTGCCAGCAGCAGAGGGACTAGCGGGATAGGCTCCACAGATACGCAGTATTTT.

The table lists this clone with a few counts. The chain employs TRBV4-1 and TRBJ2-7; 11 bases are a match to TRBD2. This CDR3 contains 15 residues. The germline CDR1 and CDR2 sequences are MGHRA and YSYEKL. V lost 2 bases to trimming and J lost 1 base; unmatched junction nucleotides: 1. The CDR3: CASSQTSGSSYEQYF. The CDR3 bases are TGCGCCAGCAGCCAAACTAGCGGGAGTTCCTACGAGCAGTACTTC.

The chain combines TRBV11-2 with TRBJ2-7; D might be TRBD2 (6 bases). CDR1 and CDR2 (germline): SGHAT, FQNNGV. The CDR3 consists of 16 residues. V was clipped by 0 bases and J by 0 bases, with 12 bases between them. The CDR3 sequence is CASSLDGGAGSYEQYF. In nucleotides, the CDR3 is TGTGCCAGCAGCTTAGATGGGGGAGCGGGCTCCTACGAGCAGTACTTC.

The chain carries TRBV3-1 (or the pseudogene TRBV3-2) and TRBJ1-2; 7 bases map to TRBD1. Germline CDR1 and CDR2: LGHDT and YNNKEL (reference sequence). The CDR3 length is 13 residues. The trim removed 4 bases at V and 4 bases at J, leaving 3 bases unmatched. Here the CDR3 DNA reads TGTGCCAGCAGCCGCCACAGGGGCTATGGCTACACCTTC. Translation: CASSRHRGYGYTF.

The rearrangement joins TRBV19 to TRBJ1-4, with 8 bases identical to TRBD1. J was trimmed by 8 bases and V by 5 bases; bases with no gene match: 10. Germline CDR1 is LNHDA and CDR2 is SQIVND (reference sequence). This CDR3 region has 15 residues. DNA of the CDR3: TGTGCCAGTAGTCCCCGTGGCAGGGGGCAGGAAAAACTGTTTTTT. Protein: CASSPRGRGQEKLFF.

The V and J genes are TRBV7-9 and TRBJ2-1, with D perhaps TRBD2 (6 bases). The CDR3 is made up of 15 amino acids. The V gene's germline CDR1 is SEHNR and CDR2 FQNEAQ (reference sequence). Trimming stripped 0 bases from V and 2 bases from J, with 8 bases between. The CDR3 loop is CASSLAAGTYNEQFF. In nucleotides, the CDR3 is TGTGCCAGCAGCTTAGCAGCGGGTACCTACAATGAGCAGTTCTTC.

The chain uses TRBV7-9 and TRBJ2-3; 15 bases fit TRBD2. Trimming removed 7 bases from V and 6 bases from J; junction bases left unmatched: 11. In germline, CDR1 is SEHNR, CDR2 FQNEAQ (reference sequence). CDR3 length equals 17 residues. CDR3 in amino acids: CASTLGTSGRSSDTQYF. The DNA for the CDR3 is TGTGCCAGCACCCTGGGGACTAGCGGGAGGTCGTCCGATACGCAGTATTTT.

The chain is built from TRBV19 and TRBJ2-7, with 10 bases identical to TRBD1. This CDR3 spans 15 amino acids. Germline CDR1 LNHDA, CDR2 SQIVND (reference sequence). After removal of 4 bases from V and 6 bases from J, the junction contained 9 bases not matched to a gene. CDR3 in DNA: TGTGCCAGTAGTAAAGACAGGGGGCGATCCCCCGAGCAGTACTTC. Its protein product is CASSKDRGRSPEQYF.

This rearrangement joins TRBV5-5 to TRBJ2-7; TRBD2 matches 10 bases. This CDR3 spans 18 amino acids. J was trimmed by 2 bases and V by 1 base; bases with no gene match: 12. Germline CDR1 is SGHKS and CDR2 is YYEKEE (reference sequence). The CDR3 is CASSLYAARLAGAYEQYF. The CDR3 nucleotides read TGTGCCAGCAGCTTGTACGCAGCCAGGCTAGCGGGAGCCTACGAGCAGTACTTC.

CDR3 coding DNA: TGTGCCAGCTCACCTCTGCGGGAGGGCCAAGAGACCCAGTACTTC. As protein: CASSPLREGQETQYF. The chain recombines TRBV18 with TRBJ2-5; TRBD2 matches at 9 bases. V lost 3 bases to trimming and J lost 1 base; unmatched junction nucleotides: 3. Germline V gene lookup returns CDR1 KGHSH and CDR2 LQKENI. This CDR3 comprises 15 residues.

The chain links TRBV5-1 to TRBJ2-2; D is perhaps TRBD1 (6 bases). The V gene's germline CDR1 is SGHRS and CDR2 YFSETQ. V dropped 2 bases and J dropped 3 bases, with 11 bases sitting between them. This CDR3 is 15 amino acids long. For the CDR3, the DNA is TGCGCCAGCAGCTTAGGGGGTGTCGACACCGGGGAGCTGTTTTTT. It specifies CASSLGGVDTGELFF.

This chain joins TRBV9 and TRBJ1-2; 9 bases agree with TRBD1. With V trimmed by 4 bases and J by 4 bases, 8 bases remained unmatched. The germline CDR1 and CDR2 sequences are SGDLS and YYNGEE. The CDR3 contains 15 residues. CDR3 nucleotides: TGTGCCAGCAGCCCTCGGACAGGGGTGGCCTATGGCTACACCTTC. This gives the protein CASSPRTGVAYGYTF.